Included here is one T cell receptor beta chain sequence, with context. Antigen unknown. V was trimmed by 1 base and J by 8 bases, leaving 14 bases between them. Germline values: CDR1 SEHNR, CDR2 FQNEAQ (reference sequence). This CDR3 has 14 amino acids. The sample is drawn from a study of T-cell memory formation after mild COVID-19. Libraries for TCRalpha and TCRbeta carried sample barcodes and unique molecular identifiers via 5'RACE. One entry per CDR3 protein, called by TCRdb with MiXCR from the 5' RACE reads. The sample holds around 300,000 distinct CDR3 sequences, 12% to 15% seen once. Study results and limitations: Clones contracting day 15 to 85 were balanced CD4/CD8; later expanders leaned CD4+. CD4+ contracting clones lay mainly in CM and EM, CD8+ ones in EMRA.

The chain combines TRBV7-9 with TRBJ1-1; a possible D gene is TRBD1 (6 bases). The specimen sequenced was PBMCs or a T cell subset sorted from them (not recorded which). The TCR comes from a young man who had mild COVID-19 (a few samples of this study predate the infection). Cell type and time point are not known. DNA of the CDR3: TGTGCCAGCAGCTTAGGGGCAGGGGTATGGGAAGCTTTCTTT. Its protein is CASSLGAGVWEAFF. Supplemented by reference TRBV7-9 and TRBJ1-1, the full variable domain reads DTGVSQNPRHKITKRGQNVTFRCDPISEHNRLYWYRQTLGQGPEFLTYFQNEAQLEKSRLLSDRFSAERPKGSFSTLEIQRTEQGDSAMYLCASSLGAGVWEAFFGQGTRLTVV.